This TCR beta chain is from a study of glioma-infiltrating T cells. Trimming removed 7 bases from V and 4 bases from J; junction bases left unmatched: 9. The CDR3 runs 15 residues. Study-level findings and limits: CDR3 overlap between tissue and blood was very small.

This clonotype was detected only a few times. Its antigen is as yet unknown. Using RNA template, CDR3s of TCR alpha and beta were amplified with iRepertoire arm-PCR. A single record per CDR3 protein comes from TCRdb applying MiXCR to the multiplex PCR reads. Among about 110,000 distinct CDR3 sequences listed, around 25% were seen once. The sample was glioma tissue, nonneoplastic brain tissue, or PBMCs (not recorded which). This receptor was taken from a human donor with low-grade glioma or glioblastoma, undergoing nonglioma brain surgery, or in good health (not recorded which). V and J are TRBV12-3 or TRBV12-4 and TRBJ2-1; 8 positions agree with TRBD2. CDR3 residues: CASTPPGLVYNEQFF. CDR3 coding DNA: TGTGCCAGCACTCCTCCGGGACTAGTTTACAATGAGCAGTTCTTC.